Shown below are 18 T cell receptor beta chains from a single sample sequenced in a study of cytomegalovirus exposure and HLA in healthy donors. Vbeta (60) and Jbeta (13) primers were used in the PCR. Profiling relied on immunoSEQ multiplex PCR, and the TCRdb table lists in-frame clones only, not all of them. The table shows about 160,000 clones, with approximately 80% occurring only once. Sequencing was done on a sample of PBMCs. Receptor source: a male donor in good health and CMV-seropositive.

J is TRBJ2-1 and V is TRBV30; a weak D match, TRBD2 (5 bases). The germline V gene encodes CDR1 GTSNPN and CDR2 SVGIG (reference sequence). This CDR3 region has 11 residues. The germline V and J ends were trimmed by 6 bases and 6 bases, with 9 bases remaining between them. CDR3 region: CACSDFNEQFF. CDR3 nucleotide sequence: TGTGCCTGCTCGGACTTCAATGAGCAGTTCTTC.

This chain joins TRBV27 and TRBJ2-7; TRBD2 matches at 12 bases. Germline CDR1 is MNHEY and CDR2 is SMNVEV (reference sequence). This CDR3 region has 13 residues. With 6 bases clipped from V and 3 bases from J, the junction kept 0 bases outside the gene matches. The CDR3 DNA reads as TGTGCCAGCAGGACTAGCGGGAGCTACGAGCAGTACTTC. Translating it yields CASRTSGSYEQYF.

The V and J genes are TRBV6-1 and TRBJ2-2; D is unclear. Germline-derived CDR1 and CDR2 are MNHNS and SASEGT. Deletions cut 6 bases from V and 0 bases from J, with 11 bases between. The CDR3 length is 15 residues. The DNA of the CDR3 is TGTGCCAGCAGGGCCGCCACCGCGAACACCGGGGAGCTGTTTTTT. This translates into CASRAATANTGELFF.

The chain links TRBV30 to TRBJ1-1; the D gene is possibly TRBD1 (5 bases). There are 13 residues in the CDR3. Germline CDR1 is GTSNPN and CDR2 is SVGIG (reference sequence). Trimming took 3 bases from V and 1 from J, leaving 9 bases between them. The CDR3 coding sequence is TGTGCCTGGAGAACAGGTTGGAACACTGAAGCTTTCTTT. The encoded protein is CAWRTGWNTEAFF.

CDR3 nucleotides: TGTGCCAGCAGATCCAGGGTCTCTGAAGCTTTCTTT. The encoded protein is CASRSRVSEAFF. J is TRBJ1-1 and V is TRBV6-5, with a tentative D call TRBD1 (5 bases). The CDR3 covers 12 residues. Trimming left V 6 bases short and J 6 bases short, with 11 bases between. Germline values: CDR1 MNHEY, CDR2 SVGAGI.

In the case of this clone: At one end the junction does not follow the germline gene, possibly because of a read error. The rearrangement joins TRBV18 to TRBJ1-5; a possible D gene is TRBD1 (6 bases). Germline lookup yields CDR1 KGHSH and CDR2 LQKENI. This CDR3 is 14 amino acids long. CDR3 residues: CASPPYRDGQPQHF. The CDR3 coding sequence is TGTGCCAGCCCACCCTACAGGGACGGTCAGCCCCAGCATTTT.

This sequence joins TRBV10-3 and TRBJ2-1, with 8 positions matching TRBD1. Germline CDR1 reads ENHRY; CDR2 reads SYGVKD. The CDR3 spans 16 residues. Trimming at V came to 4 bases and at J to 7 bases, leaving 12 bases not matched to a gene. CDR3 coding DNA: TGTGCCATCAGTGGGGGAATGCGACACAGGGGGAATGAGCAGTTCTTC. As protein: CAISGGMRHRGNEQFF.

As regards this clone: One end of the junction does not line up with germline, which may come from a read error. The rearrangement links TRBV19 to TRBJ1-2; D is unclear. Germline-derived CDR1 and CDR2 are LNHDA and SQIVND (reference sequence). The CDR3 consists of 13 residues. CDR3: CASSIDRELPVFF. CDR3 nucleotide sequence: TGTGCCAGTAGTATAGATAGGGAGCTACCCGTTTTCTTC.

This chain links TRBV27 with TRBJ2-1; 7 nucleotides line up with TRBD2. The germline V gene encodes CDR1 MNHEY and CDR2 SMNVEV (reference sequence). V lost 6 bases to trimming and J lost 2 bases; unmatched junction nucleotides: 7. This CDR3 is 15 amino acids long. The CDR3 here is CASSLPGLAYNEQFF. The CDR3 bases are TGTGCCAGCAGCCTACCCGGACTAGCCTACAATGAGCAGTTCTTC.

CDR3 nucleotide sequence: TGTGCCACCAGCAGAGTGGCCCGACTAGCGGGATATAATGAGCAGTTCTTC. Protein: CATSRVARLAGYNEQFF. V and J are TRBV15 and TRBJ2-1; 11 nucleotides line up with TRBD2. V lost 1 base and J lost 7; bases outside the gene matches: 9. Germline V gene lookup returns CDR1 LNHNV and CDR2 YYDKDF (reference sequence). The CDR3 length is 17 residues. Together with reference TRBV15 and TRBJ2-1, the CDR3 gives the full variable domain: DAMVIQNPRYQVTQFGKPVTLSCSQTLNHNVMYWYQQKSSQAPKLLFHYYDKDFNNEADTPDNFQSRRPNTSFCFLDIRSPGLGDTAMYLCATSRVARLAGYNEQFFGPGTRLTVL.

About this clone: Distinct nucleotide sequences in the sample also encode this CDR3. The rearrangement joins TRBV29-1 to TRBJ2-7; 12 nucleotides match TRBD1. Germline V CDR1 and CDR2: SQVTM, ANQGSEA. Germline trimming cut 6 bases from V and 7 bases from J; bases unmatched to any gene: 4. The CDR3 runs 12 residues. The CDR3 is CSVGDRGREQYF. Here the CDR3 DNA reads TGCAGCGTGGGGGACAGGGGGCGGGAGCAGTACTTC.

The V and J genes are TRBV29-1 and TRBJ1-5; D gene ambiguous. The V end was cut by 0 bases, the J end by 4 bases, with 10 bases between. Germline loops: CDR1 SQVTM, CDR2 ANQGSEA. The CDR3 contains 14 residues. CDR3 nucleotide sequence: TGCAGCGTTGAAGATACCGGGAGGAATCAGCCCCAGCATTTT. Amino acid sequence: CSVEDTGRNQPQHF.

The CDR3 loop reads CASSATDRSRGYTF. CDR3 sequence (DNA): TGTGCCAGCAGCGCAACGGACAGGTCGCGGGGCTACACCTTC. The chain links TRBV9 to TRBJ1-2, with 7 nucleotides matching TRBD1. V gave up 3 bases and J gave up 8 bases; unmatched junction bases: 10. Germline loops: CDR1 SGDLS, CDR2 YYNGEE. The CDR3 spans 14 residues.

This clone came up a few times. The chain has TRBV5-1 and TRBJ2-7; 15 bases map to TRBD2. The CDR3 loop spans 18 amino acids. The germline CDR1 and CDR2 sequences are SGHRS and YFSETQ. V trimming: 3 bases; J trimming: 9 bases; junction bases outside the gene matches: 16. Written as DNA, the CDR3 is TGCGCCAGCAGCTGGGACGGCGGACTAGCGGGAGGGACTAGCGGGCAGTACTTC. Translated: CASSWDGGLAGGTSGQYF. The full variable domain, its missing parts supplied by reference TRBV5-1 and TRBJ2-7, is KAGVTQTPRYLIKTRGQQVTLSCSPISGHRSVSWYQQTPGQGLQFLFEYFSETQRNKGNFPGRFSGRQFSNSRSEMNVSTLELGDSALYLCASSWDGGLAGGTSGQYFGPGTRLTVT.

The chain joins TRBV5-1 to TRBJ2-6; D unresolved. The germline V and J ends were trimmed by 4 bases and 2 bases, with 13 bases remaining between them. The CDR3 has 16 residues. Germline V lookup: CDR1 SGHRS, CDR2 YFSETQ. DNA for the CDR3: TGCGCCAGCAGCGCCTGTGGCCCCCCTGGGGCCAACGTCCTGACTTTC. This encodes CASSACGPPGANVLTF.

The CDR3 reads CASSPLLGGAPEQYF. The CDR3 region has the DNA TGCGCCAGCAGCCCGCTACTGGGAGGGGCCCCCGAGCAGTACTTC. The chain combines TRBV4-3 with TRBJ2-7; 7 positions agree with TRBD2. V was pared by 4 bases and J by 6 bases, with 12 bases of the junction left unmatched. The germline V gene encodes CDR1 LGHNA and CDR2 YSLEER. CDR3 length equals 15 residues.

V is TRBV6-1 and J is TRBJ1-2, with D possibly being TRBD1 (6 bases). Germline V CDR1 and CDR2: MNHNS, SASEGT. This CDR3 spans 13 amino acids. Deletions cut 6 bases from V and 4 bases from J, with 12 bases between. The CDR3 protein is CASRRGQLYGYTF. The CDR3 region has the DNA TGTGCCAGCAGACGTGGACAGCTCTATGGCTACACCTTC.

This chain uses TRBV5-1 with TRBJ2-3, with 9 bases identical to TRBD2. Germline CDR1 is SGHRS and CDR2 is YFSETQ. The CDR3 is 15 residues long. J was trimmed by 6 bases and V by 2 bases; bases with no gene match: 7. The CDR3 loop is CASSFSLAGTDTQYF. CDR3 DNA: TGCGCCAGCAGCTTCTCCCTAGCGGGGACCGATACGCAGTATTTT.